This T cell receptor beta chain was identified in a study of T and B cells in COVID-19 patients. Whole-study context: Blood was sampled from COVID-19 patients who were either actively infected or recovered. Active-infection patients were older, median roughly 65 years, than recovered patients, median approximately 35 years.

Blood genomic DNA input for TRB amplification was 250-500 ng. Multiplex PCR with BIOMED2 TRB-A/B primer pools amplified TRB rearrangements. TCRdb itself ran the multiplex PCR reads through MiXCR, one entry per CDR3 protein. The data show roughly 23,000 distinct CDR3 sequences, under 30% seen once. Germline loops: CDR1 SEHNR, CDR2 FQNEAQ (reference sequence). The CDR3 totals 16 residues. With V trimmed by 5 bases and J by 7 bases, 11 bases remained unmatched. This TCR was recovered from a human donor who had recovered from COVID-19. The sample consisted of blood. The chain combines TRBV7-9 with TRBJ2-3, with 11 bases that match TRBD2. The CDR3 loop is CASSPDPLAGGHTQYF. The CDR3 nucleotides are TGTGCCAGCAGCCCGGATCCCCTAGCGGGGGGACATACGCAGTATTTT.